This TCR beta chain was recovered during a study of T cells in Graves' hyperthyroidism and ophthalmopathy. Overall study results and limits: The model made its ophthalmopathy prediction, and onset followed a median 6.5 months later. The blood repertoire included most of the expanded thyroid clonotypes above 0.001.

RNA transcripts gave rise to amplified TCR beta CDR3 regions. When the TCR CDR3 underwent first-round RT-PCR, the HTBI primer set was used. TCRdb reprocessed the multiplex PCR reads via MiXCR and lists one record per CDR3 protein. The sample consists of about 200,000 distinct CDR3 sequences, about a sixth of them appearing once. V was shortened by 6 bases and J by 5 bases, with 13 bases between the two germline ends. CDR3 length equals 13 residues. Ten or more counts support this clonotype. Its antigen is not known. Hyperthyroidism of Graves' type that showed no ophthalmopathy progression within 18 months was stable. Criteria for exclusion of patients were uncontrolled infection, other autoimmune disease, pregnancy or lactation.

This chain uses TRBV12-3 or TRBV12-4 with TRBJ1-1; D is unresolved. The specimen was blood. This clonotype was obtained from a woman between 50 and 59 years old with Graves' hyperthyroidism. In nucleotides, the CDR3 is TGTGCCAGCAGGGCGGGAACGGGGACTGAAGCTTTCTTT. It codes for CASRAGTGTEAFF.